The 9 T cell receptor beta chains below all came from one sample that was sequenced in a study of prognosis after radiotherapy for stage I lung cancer. Multiplex PCR in two rounds served to amplify TCR beta CDR3 from genomic DNA. Each TRBV and TRBJ gene had its own primer in the first PCR round. TCRdb recomputed calls from the multiplex PCR reads with MiXCR, one row per CDR3 protein. The table lists over 13,000 distinct CDR3 sequences, just under 30% of them singletons, with around an eighth in the top ten. The sample was PBMCs, taken before or after stereotactic body radiation therapy (not recorded which). Every receptor here comes from a donor aged 50 or older with non-small cell lung cancer.

This clonotype was found many times. The V call is TRBV28, the J call TRBJ1-3; D is possibly TRBD1 (5 bases). The V gene's germline CDR1 is MDHEN and CDR2 SYDVKM. V was clipped by 9 bases and J by 8 bases, with 17 bases between them. There are 13 residues in the CDR3. CDR3 protein: CASVRGGMDTIYF. The CDR3 DNA reads as TGTGCCAGTGTTCGGGGGGGGATGGACACCATATATTTT.

A remark on this clonotype: This likely stems from a read error, as it lies one base from a far larger clone. The J gene is TRBJ2-1, the V gene TRBV5-1; TRBD1 matches 9 bases. Per germline, CDR1 SGHRS and CDR2 YFSETQ. The CDR3 has 14 residues. V was pared by 1 base and J by 10 bases, with 6 bases of the junction left unmatched. The CDR3 spells CASSLRDRAHEQFF. Written as DNA, the CDR3 is TGCGCCAGCAGCTTGAGGGACAGGGCCCACGAGCAGTTCTTC.

This clonotype was detected ten times or more. The CDR3 DNA reads as TGTGCCAGCAGCTTGGAAAGGACAGGGGAGGGCGAGCAGTACTTC. Translating it yields CASSLERTGEGEQYF. V and J are TRBV5-8 and TRBJ2-7; 9 nucleotides line up with TRBD1. V trimming: 0 bases; J trimming: 6 bases; junction bases outside the gene matches: 7. The CDR3 contains 15 residues. CDR1 is SGHTS and CDR2 is YDEGEE in the germline V gene.

In its sample, this clonotype was seen many times. V usage is TRBV7-8 and J usage is TRBJ2-2, with no clear D. Germline V lookup: CDR1 SGHVS, CDR2 FQNEAQ. V lost 1 base and J lost 0, with 3 bases in between. The CDR3 length is 14 residues. CDR3 sequence (DNA): TGTGCCAGCAGCTTAGGGGCGAACACCGGGGAGCTGTTTTTT. Protein: CASSLGANTGELFF.

This clonotype was observed at least ten times. V usage is TRBV2 and J usage is TRBJ2-5; D is perhaps TRBD1 (5 bases). CDR3 size: 14 residues. Trimming left V 5 bases short and J 2 bases short, with 12 bases between. Germline V gene data show CDR1 as SNHLY and CDR2 as FYNNEI. The CDR3 region is CASSRQISQETQYF. CDR3 nucleotide sequence: TGTGCCAGCAGTAGACAGATTTCACAAGAGACCCAGTACTTC.

This clonotype was picked up many times. A junction end diverges from the germline sequence, so it may reflect a read error. CDR3 DNA sequence: TGTGTCAGCCGTATTAGGGCCTCTGGGGCCAACGTCCTGACTTTC. Its translation is CVSRIRASGANVLTF. The V and J genes are TRBV6-1 and TRBJ2-6; no definite D call. The CDR3 spans 15 residues. Germline V lookup: CDR1 MNHNS, CDR2 SASEGT.

This clonotype was observed many times. This chain links TRBV5-6 with TRBJ2-3, with D possibly matching TRBD2 (5 bases). The CDR3 is 15 amino acids. Germline V gene sequence: CDR1 SGHDT, CDR2 YYEEEE. With 1 base removed from V and 6 bases from J, the gap between germline ends came to 15 bases. The CDR3 protein is CASSLRSGLSDTQYF. In DNA form, the CDR3 reads TGTGCCAGCAGCTTGAGGAGCGGCCTAAGCGATACGCAGTATTTT.

As for this clonotype: A far bigger clonotype differs at one base, so this is likely a read error. This rearrangement joins TRBV6-6 to TRBJ2-1; D not certain. CDR1 and CDR2 from the germline V gene are MNHNY and SVGAGI (reference sequence). CDR3 length equals 13 residues. Trimming stripped 8 bases from V and 4 bases from J, with 12 bases between. The CDR3 nucleotides read TGTGCCAGCTGTTTTAACACTTACAATGAGCAGTTCTTC. Its protein product is CASCFNTYNEQFF.

This clonotype was found many times. The chain recombines TRBV7-9 with TRBJ2-5; 10 nucleotides agree with TRBD1. The CDR3 has 13 amino acids. In germline, CDR1 is SEHNR, CDR2 FQNEAQ (reference sequence). The junction had 1 base not matched to a gene; V was cut back by 5 bases and J by 4 bases. The DNA for the CDR3 is TGTGCCAGCAGCCGGACAGGGGGAGAGACCCAGTACTTC. It specifies CASSRTGGETQYF.